This note documents a single T cell receptor (beta chain) sequence. V was pared by 5 bases and J by 1 base, with 13 bases between. Germline CDR1 and CDR2: SGHNT and YYREEE (reference sequence). This CDR3 spans 14 amino acids. The data originate from a study of blood T cell repertoires in COVID-19. Only in-frame clones appear in the TCRdb table, and some are missing; sequencing was by immunoSEQ multiplex PCR. The data contain fewer than 400,000 clones, around 86% of them singletons. The genes are TRBV5-4 and TRBJ2-7; perhaps TRBD1 as D (6 bases). Sequencing was carried out using PBMCs or T cells enriched from blood (not recorded which). The sequence was collected from a man younger than 40 who had recovered from COVID-19. Written as DNA, the CDR3 is TGTGCCAGCAGACCCGACAGGTTGTCCTACGAGCAGTACTTC. Its protein product is CASRPDRLSYEQYF.